This T cell receptor beta chain was sequenced during a study of blood T cell repertoires in COVID-19. Study-wide context: The analysed material was cDNA or gDNA that came from T cells, B-cell-depleted T cells, or PBMCs.

CDR3 length equals 13 residues. CDR1 and CDR2 from the germline V gene are SGDLS and YYNGEE. V lost 7 bases, J lost 7 bases, and 17 bases lay in between. Original methodology: The authors estimated nucleated cell counts from reference gene primer amplification. TCRdb's table, derived via immunoSEQ multiplex PCR, lists solely in-frame clones and lacks some. The DNA was the basis for D and trimming; V, J and clone size are from that table. The sample carries some 96,000 clones, around four fifths recorded once. This TCR was sampled from a human donor in a cohort sampled during active COVID-19. The J gene is TRBJ1-2, the V gene TRBV9, with D perhaps matching TRBD1 (6 bases). Sequenced sample: peripheral blood. The CDR3 region has the DNA TGTGCCAGCGCTTTGACAGGACAGTCTGGCTACACCTTC. Amino acid sequence: CASALTGQSGYTF. Full variable domain (rest looked up from reference TRBV9 and TRBJ1-2): DSGVTQTPKHLITATGQRVTLRCSPRSGDLSVYWYQQSLDQGLQFLIQYYNGEERAKGNILERFSAQQFPDLHSELNLSSLELGDSALYFCASALTGQSGYTFGSGTRLTVV.